The source of this TCR beta chain is a study of blood T cell repertoires in COVID-19. Study-level background: PBMCs, B-cell-depleted T cells, or T cells provided the cDNA or gDNA that made up the material.

Assay used: immunoSEQ multiplex PCR; TCRdb lists only in-frame clones, some missing. The table records about 230,000 clones, about four fifths of them present only once. Trimming stripped 1 base from V and 1 base from J, with 10 bases between. Germline V gene lookup returns CDR1 LNHDA and CDR2 SQIVND (reference sequence). This CDR3 comprises 15 residues. Participant ages covered 18 to 89 years across 24 US areas. Which cohort a participant joined came from the clinical history participants gave. The sequenced material came from PBMCs or T cells enriched from blood (not recorded which). V gene TRBV19 combines with J gene TRBJ1-1; a possible D gene is TRBD1 (5 bases). The source of this sequence is a man aged 60-69 years who had recovered from COVID-19. CDR3 loop: CASSIGGGTNTEAFF. CDR3 DNA sequence: TGTGCCAGTAGTATAGGAGGAGGGACGAACACTGAAGCTTTCTTT.